The clone carrying this T cell receptor beta chain has a handful of counts. Its specificity is unknown. Then a second PCR, running about 6 to 11 cycles, was carried out with a sample-barcoded 5' primer and a J-beta primer mix. TCRdb re-analysed the 5' RACE reads in MiXCR, keeping a single row per CDR3 protein. Of around 2 million distinct CDR3 sequences in the sample, about two fifths are singletons; the top ten hold roughly 24%. Sample donors were healthy Caucasian individuals that came from Russia, aged 6 to 90. This sample is part of a study of blood T cells in healthy people across ages. Whole-study results and caveats: Those diversity estimates obtained from one million T cells were thought to be underestimates.

The germline V and J ends were trimmed by 4 bases and 2 bases, with 15 bases remaining between them. The CDR3 extends over 15 amino acids. Germline CDR1 reads SGHDN; CDR2 reads FVKESK. Sequences were obtained from blood. The sequence was obtained from a human donor in good health. This rearrangement joins TRBV14 to TRBJ2-7; no clear D. The CDR3 region is CASSPVGRDAYEQYF. The DNA of the CDR3 is TGTGCCAGCAGCCCGGTCGGCAGAGACGCCTACGAGCAGTACTTC. The full variable domain, rest sourced from reference TRBV14 and TRBJ2-7, is EAGVTQFPSHSVIEKGQTVTLRCDPISGHDNLYWYRRVMGKEIKFLLHFVKESKQDESGMPNNRFLAERTGGTYSTLKVQPAELEDSGVYFCASSPVGRDAYEQYFGPGTRLTVT.